The 9 T cell receptor beta chains below come from one sample, sequenced in a study of cytomegalovirus exposure and HLA in healthy donors. 60 Vbeta and 13 Jbeta primers were used in PCR. Generated by immunoSEQ multiplex PCR, the TCRdb table keeps only in-frame clones and is missing some. The table records some 130,000 clones, around four fifths of them present only once. The sequenced sample consisted of PBMCs. These receptors originate from a woman aged 35 to 49 in good health and CMV-seropositive.

The chain has TRBV9 and TRBJ2-1, with 7 bases identical to TRBD2. The germline gives CDR1 SGDLS, CDR2 YYNGEE. The V and J ends lost 0 bases and 8 bases, in that order; junction bases with no gene match: 8. This CDR3 region has 15 residues. This CDR3 is CASSVVAGDRDEQFF. DNA for the CDR3: TGTGCCAGCAGCGTAGTGGCGGGAGATAGGGATGAGCAGTTCTTC.

J is TRBJ1-4 and V is TRBV5-4; 8 nucleotides match TRBD1. J lost 5 bases, V lost 3 bases, and 6 bases had no gene match. The CDR3 covers 15 residues. The germline V gene encodes CDR1 SGHNT and CDR2 YYREEE (reference sequence). This CDR3 reads CASSSSPGGNEKLFF. The DNA of the CDR3 is TGTGCCAGCAGCTCTAGTCCAGGGGGCAATGAAAAACTGTTTTTT.

This chain connects TRBV7-9 to TRBJ2-3; tentative D call: TRBD2 (6 bases). The V and J ends lost 0 bases and 2 bases respectively, with 12 bases between them. The CDR3 runs to 16 residues. Germline CDR1 and CDR2: SEHNR and FQNEAQ (reference sequence). CDR3 in DNA: TGTGCCAGCAGCTTAGCTCTATCGGGGGTCACAGATACGCAGTATTTT. This encodes CASSLALSGVTDTQYF.

This chain uses TRBV7-8 with TRBJ2-5; 9 bases are shared with TRBD2. The CDR3 sequence is 18 residues long. Germline V CDR1 and CDR2: SGHVS, FQNEAQ. V lost 4 bases to trimming and J lost 1 base; unmatched junction nucleotides: 13. The CDR3 DNA reads TGTGCCAGCAGCTACGGAGGGGTTAGCGGGGGCCTCCAAGAGACCCAGTACTTC. Its translation: CASSYGGVSGGLQETQYF.

This chain connects TRBV27 to TRBJ2-3; no definite D call. The V end lost 6 bases, the J end lost 3 bases, and 10 bases lay between the germline ends. CDR3 length: 13 amino acids. Germline V gene lookup returns CDR1 MNHEY and CDR2 SMNVEV (reference sequence). CDR3 in DNA: TGTGCCAGCAGCTCGGTAATTACAGATACGCAGTATTTT. As protein: CASSSVITDTQYF.

This clone was found a few times. The gene calls are TRBV16 and TRBJ1-5; 8 nucleotides align to TRBD1. J was trimmed by 5 bases and V by 3 bases; bases with no gene match: 6. Germline V gene data show CDR1 as KGHSY and CDR2 as FQNENV. The CDR3 covers 15 residues. The CDR3 region is CASSHSGTGDQPQHF. The CDR3 region has the DNA TGTGCCAGCAGCCATTCCGGGACAGGCGATCAGCCCCAGCATTTT.

This chain joins TRBV5-5 and TRBJ1-2; 12 nucleotides agree with TRBD1. Germline values: CDR1 SGHKS, CDR2 YYEKEE (reference sequence). Unmatched junction bases numbered 14, after V lost 5 bases and J lost 3 bases. This CDR3 is 18 amino acids long. The CDR3 DNA sequence: TGTGCCAGCAGTCGGACCGGGACAGGGGGCGGGTGGTACTATGGCTACACCTTC. As protein: CASSRTGTGGGWYYGYTF.

CDR3 residues: CASSLWWTSTDTQYF. As DNA, the CDR3 is TGTGCCAGCAGTTTGTGGTGGACTAGCACAGATACGCAGTATTTT. The chain links TRBV27 to TRBJ2-3, with a weak D call TRBD2 (5 bases). Trimming pared 3 bases from V and 0 bases from J, leaving 10 bases between. Germline-derived CDR1 and CDR2 are MNHEY and SMNVEV (reference sequence). This CDR3 spans 15 amino acids.

This clone was found a few times. The J gene is TRBJ2-3, the V gene TRBV27; 9 positions match TRBD1. The J segment lost 4 bases and the V segment lost 0 bases, leaving 14 bases of the junction unmatched. The CDR3 length is 19 residues. Germline V gives CDR1 MNHEY, CDR2 SMNVEV (reference sequence). The CDR3 coding sequence is TGTGCCAGCAGTTTATCACCACTTAACAGGGGGCGCCTGGCAGATACGCAGTATTTT. Translating gives CASSLSPLNRGRLADTQYF.